The 23 T cell receptor beta chains below come from one sample, sequenced in a study of cytomegalovirus exposure and HLA in healthy donors. Profiled with immunoSEQ multiplex PCR; TCRdb holds only in-frame clones, not every one. The repertoire holds around 90,000 clones, with more than 70% as singletons. The source material was PBMCs. These receptors came from a woman under 30 in good health and CMV-seropositive.

This clone appeared once. This sequence joins TRBV7-3 and TRBJ1-1; perhaps TRBD1 as D (6 bases). There are 13 residues in the CDR3. V was pared by 5 bases and J by 9 bases, with 16 bases between. Germline lookup yields CDR1 SGHTA and CDR2 FQGTGA. CDR3 region: CASSPGVGAQAFF. In nucleotides, the CDR3 is TGTGCCAGCAGCCCCGGAGTGGGGGCGCAAGCTTTCTTT.

The V gene is TRBV5-1, the J gene TRBJ2-1; weak D call: TRBD2 (6 bases). The CDR3 has 15 residues. Germline V lookup: CDR1 SGHRS, CDR2 YFSETQ. V shed 7 bases and J shed 4 bases, with 18 bases lying between them. DNA for the CDR3: TGCGCCAGCCGTCGGGACGGGGACTTTTACAATGAGCAGTTCTTC. This gives the protein CASRRDGDFYNEQFF.

V usage is TRBV7-9 and J usage is TRBJ1-1; D not certain. Trimming shortened V by 5 bases and J by 1 base, and 8 bases separated the two germline ends. Germline loops: CDR1 SEHNR, CDR2 FQNEAQ (reference sequence). The CDR3 spans 13 residues. CDR3 nucleotide sequence: TGTGCCAGCAGCGTCCACAAGAACACTGAAGCTTTCTTT. It is translated as CASSVHKNTEAFF.

This clone was seen a handful of times. This chain connects TRBV27 to TRBJ1-1; D perhaps matches TRBD1 (6 bases). Trimming cost V 6 bases and J 4 bases, with 18 bases left between them. Germline assignment: CDR1 MNHEY and CDR2 SMNVEV (reference sequence). The length of the CDR3 is 15 residues. CDR3 sequence (DNA): TGTGCCAGCAGAATACAGGGATCGGGTGCCACTGAAGCTTTCTTT. Its translation is CASRIQGSGATEAFF.

The DNA for the CDR3 is TGTGCCAGCAGCGCATCAGGGTCCTCTGGAAACACCATATATTTT. Encoded protein: CASSASGSSGNTIYF. V and J are TRBV7-2 and TRBJ1-3; a weak D match, TRBD1 (5 bases). Trimming left V 5 bases short and J 0 bases short, with 11 bases between. The CDR3 covers 15 residues. Germline-derived CDR1 and CDR2 are SGHTA and FQGNSA.

The rearrangement links TRBV7-9 to TRBJ2-3; a possible D gene is TRBD1 (5 bases). The CDR3 is 15 residues long. In germline, CDR1 is SEHNR, CDR2 FQNEAQ (reference sequence). With 3 bases removed from V and 3 bases from J, the gap between germline ends came to 13 bases. The CDR3 nucleotides are TGTGCCAGCAGCTTGGGGCCAAAGGGGACAGATACGCAGTATTTT. Its translation is CASSLGPKGTDTQYF.

The chain has TRBV5-1 and TRBJ1-1; unclear D gene. Trimming pared 0 bases from V and 9 bases from J, leaving 9 bases between. CDR1 SGHRS and CDR2 YFSETQ come from the germline V gene. CDR3 length equals 12 residues. The CDR3 sequence: CASSLGAVQAFF. The DNA of the CDR3 is TGCGCCAGCAGCTTGGGGGCTGTCCAAGCTTTCTTT.

The J gene is TRBJ1-1, the V gene TRBV5-1; TRBD1 might be the D (5 bases). CDR3 length: 15 residues. Germline CDR1 is SGHRS and CDR2 is YFSETQ. V dropped 5 bases and J dropped 3 bases, with 17 bases sitting between them. The chain's CDR3 is CASSRDGGSDTEAFF. CDR3 DNA: TGCGCCAGCAGTCGCGATGGGGGGTCGGACACTGAAGCTTTCTTT.

The chain has TRBV4-3 and TRBJ2-4; 10 positions agree with TRBD1. The CDR3 loop spans 13 amino acids. With V trimmed by 2 bases and J by 12 bases, 4 bases remained unmatched. In germline, CDR1 is LGHNA, CDR2 YSLEER. The CDR3 nucleotides are TGCGCCAGCAGCCAATCTAGACAGGGGGCTCAGTACTTC. Translated, it gives CASSQSRQGAQYF.

The chain carries TRBV7-2 and TRBJ2-3; 7 nucleotides match TRBD2. Germline-derived CDR1 and CDR2 are SGHTA and FQGNSA. The V gene end was trimmed by 8 bases and the J gene end by 1 base; junction bases not matched to a gene: 3. The length of the CDR3 is 13 residues. The CDR3 region is CASQSGGTDTQYF. Written as DNA, the CDR3 is TGTGCCAGCCAGAGCGGGGGCACAGATACGCAGTATTTT. Full variable domain (outside the CDR3, taken from reference TRBV7-2 and TRBJ2-3): GAGVSQSPSNKVTEKGKDVELRCDPISGHTALYWYRQSLGQGLEFLIYFQGNSAPDKSGLPSDRFSAERTGGSVSTLTIQRTQQEDSAVYLCASQSGGTDTQYFGPGTRLTVL.

The rearrangement uses TRBV11-2 and TRBJ2-5; D remains unclear. V gave up 2 bases and J gave up 0 bases, with 7 bases separating them. Germline-derived CDR1 and CDR2 are SGHAT and FQNNGV. This CDR3 region has 14 residues. This chain's CDR3 is CASSLSSYQETQYF. The CDR3 DNA is TGTGCCAGCAGCTTATCCAGTTACCAAGAGACCCAGTACTTC.

This clone appeared a single time. The chain joins TRBV15 to TRBJ2-7, with D possibly being TRBD2 (7 bases). Trimming stripped 1 base from V and 3 bases from J, with 16 bases between. The CDR3 is 16 amino acids. The germline V gene encodes CDR1 LNHNV and CDR2 YYDKDF (reference sequence). The CDR3 DNA reads TGTGCCACCAGCAGAGGGGGGCGGGGGACATACTACGAGCAGTACTTC. Its protein product is CATSRGGRGTYYEQYF.

The chain carries TRBV5-1 and TRBJ2-7, with TRBD1 as a possible D gene (5 bases). The CDR3 extends over 14 amino acids. V gave up 0 bases and J gave up 2 bases, with 9 bases separating them. Germline V gene sequence: CDR1 SGHRS, CDR2 YFSETQ. This CDR3 is CASSLDTGPYEQYF. In DNA, the CDR3 is TGCGCCAGCAGCTTGGATACAGGCCCCTACGAGCAGTACTTC.

V and J are TRBV5-1 and TRBJ2-2, with 8 bases matching TRBD2. The junction had 6 bases not matched to a gene; V was cut back by 0 bases and J by 2 bases. Germline V gene data show CDR1 as SGHRS and CDR2 as YFSETQ. The CDR3 runs 17 residues. CDR3 protein: CASSLDIGGANTGELFF. The CDR3, as DNA: TGCGCCAGCAGCTTGGATATCGGGGGGGCCAACACCGGGGAGCTGTTTTTT.

This chain connects TRBV18 to TRBJ1-2, with TRBD1 matching 7 bases. After removal of 3 bases from V and 3 bases from J, the junction contained 7 bases not matched to a gene. Germline CDR1 reads KGHSH; CDR2 reads LQKENI. The CDR3 runs to 15 residues. CDR3 in DNA: TGTGCCAGCTCACCTTGGACAGGCCAAGACTATGGCTACACCTTC. Translation gives CASSPWTGQDYGYTF.

The chain is built from TRBV6-1 and TRBJ1-1; D unclear. The V end lost 4 bases, the J end lost 2 bases, and 11 bases lay between the germline ends. Germline V CDR1 and CDR2: MNHNS, SASEGT. The CDR3 totals 14 residues. The CDR3 DNA follows: TGTGCCAGCAGTGTGCGACACGGCAACACTGAAGCTTTCTTT. Translated: CASSVRHGNTEAFF.

This clone showed up just once. The chain is built from TRBV9 and TRBJ2-5; 7 bases align to TRBD2. Trimming cost V 4 bases and J 3 bases; bases outside gene matches: 9. Per the germline V gene, CDR1 is SGDLS and CDR2 is YYNGEE. The CDR3 length is 15 residues. CDR3 in amino acids: CASSPQTSPKETQYF. DNA of the CDR3: TGTGCCAGCAGCCCCCAGACTAGCCCCAAAGAGACCCAGTACTTC. The full variable domain, with the rest looked up from reference TRBV9 and TRBJ2-5, is DSGVTQTPKHLITATGQRVTLRCSPRSGDLSVYWYQQSLDQGLQFLIQYYNGEERAKGNILERFSAQQFPDLHSELNLSSLELGDSALYFCASSPQTSPKETQYFGPGTRLLVL.

The chain carries TRBV2 and TRBJ1-5, with 8 bases lining up with TRBD1. From germline, CDR1 is SNHLY and CDR2 FYNNEI. V lost 8 bases, J lost 2 bases, and 5 bases stayed unmatched. This CDR3 spans 14 amino acids. The DNA of the CDR3 is TGTGCCAGCCGAGCGACAGGGGGCAATCAGCCCCAGCATTTT. It yields the protein CASRATGGNQPQHF.

This chain links TRBV5-6 with TRBJ2-7; possibly TRBD1 for D (8 bases). Germline-derived CDR1 and CDR2 are SGHDT and YYEEEE. V was trimmed by 2 bases and J by 5 bases, leaving 14 bases between them. The CDR3 length is 14 residues. The CDR3: CASSLGQGGHEQYF. CDR3 in DNA: TGTGCCAGCAGCTTAGGACAGGGAGGGCACGAGCAGTACTTC.

The V gene is TRBV6-5, the J gene TRBJ1-2; TRBD1 agrees at 10 bases. The junction had 8 bases not matched to a gene; V was cut back by 6 bases and J by 7 bases. CDR1 and CDR2 (germline): MNHEY, SVGAGI. CDR3 size: 14 residues. CDR3: CASSRDRGIGGYTF. In DNA, the CDR3 is TGTGCCAGCAGCCGGGACAGGGGAATAGGTGGCTACACCTTC.

This clone was counted only a few times. The chain carries TRBV7-2 and TRBJ1-5; tentatively, D is TRBD1 (5 bases). The CDR3 totals 14 residues. The ends were cut back, 10 bases at V and 7 bases at J, with 20 bases in the middle. Germline V CDR1 and CDR2: SGHTA, FQGNSA. DNA for the CDR3: TGTGCCACGAGTGTTAGGGGAGGCGGGCAGCCCCAGCATTTT. Its protein is CATSVRGGGQPQHF.

The chain links TRBV28 to TRBJ2-4, with D possibly matching TRBD2 (7 bases). This CDR3 contains 15 residues. From germline, CDR1 is MDHEN and CDR2 SYDVKM. V was shortened by 5 bases and J by 3 bases, with 14 bases between the two germline ends. The CDR3 DNA reads as TGTGCCAGCAGTCAAGTAAGGGGGGGCAAAAACATTCAGTACTTC. It is translated as CASSQVRGGKNIQYF.

This chain joins TRBV4-1 and TRBJ2-1, with 12 bases fitting TRBD2. This CDR3 has 16 residues. In germline, CDR1 is MGHRA, CDR2 YSYEKL. The ends lost 6 bases at V and 8 bases at J; junction bases unmatched: 11. This CDR3 reads CASSSSGGALMDEQFF. The CDR3 coding sequence is TGCGCCAGCAGTTCTAGCGGGGGGGCCTTGATGGATGAGCAGTTCTTC.